The TCR beta chain described here comes from a study of CD8 T cells in ankylosing spondylitis. The study's findings and limits: Disease-linked clones reportedly concentrated significantly in matched ankylosing spondylitis synovial fluid. Peripheral blood samples showed relatively rare disease-linked clones, and these clones were CD8+.

TCRdb re-derived calls from the 5' RACE reads in MiXCR, one entry per CDR3 protein. The sample lists approximately 140,000 distinct CDR3 sequences, under 55% occurring once. This clonotype was detected ten times or more. The antigen is unknown. Sequencing was done on a sample of synovial fluid, either unsorted or a sorted T cell fraction (not recorded which). This sequence originates from a male donor with ankylosing spondylitis.

The CDR3 DNA follows: TGTGCCAGCAGTTACGGGTCGTGGGGTCCACTTATGAACACTGAAGCTTTCTTT. Protein: CASSYGSWGPLMNTEAFF. The chain has TRBV6-5 and TRBJ1-1; no definite D call. Germline assignment: CDR1 MNHEY and CDR2 SVGAGI. The CDR3 consists of 18 residues. V lost 2 bases and J 0 bases, leaving 19 bases between the germline ends.